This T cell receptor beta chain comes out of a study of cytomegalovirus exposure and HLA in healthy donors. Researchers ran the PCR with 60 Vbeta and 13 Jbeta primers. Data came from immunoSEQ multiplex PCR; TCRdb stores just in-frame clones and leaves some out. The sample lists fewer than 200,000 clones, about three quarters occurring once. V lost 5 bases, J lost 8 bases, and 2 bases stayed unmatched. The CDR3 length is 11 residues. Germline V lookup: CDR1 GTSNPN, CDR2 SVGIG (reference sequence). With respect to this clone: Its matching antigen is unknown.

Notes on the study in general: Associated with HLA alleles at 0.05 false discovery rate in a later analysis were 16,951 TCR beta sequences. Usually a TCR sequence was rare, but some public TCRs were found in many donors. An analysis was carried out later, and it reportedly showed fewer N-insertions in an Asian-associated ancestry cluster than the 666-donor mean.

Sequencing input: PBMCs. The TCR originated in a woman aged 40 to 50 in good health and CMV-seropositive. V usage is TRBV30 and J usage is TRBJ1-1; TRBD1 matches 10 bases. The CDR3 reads CAWAGQGEAFF. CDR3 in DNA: TGTGCCTGGGCGGGACAGGGGGAAGCTTTCTTT.